The subject of this entry is one T cell receptor beta chain. From germline, CDR1 is SGHTA and CDR2 FQGTGA. CDR3 length: 17 amino acids. V was shortened by 5 bases and J by 0 bases, with 19 bases between the two germline ends. The record originates from a study of blood T cell repertoires in COVID-19. For the study at large: The study drew acute and convalescent COVID-19 samples from the United States, Italy and Spain.

Method: immunoSEQ multiplex PCR; TCRdb's copy keeps in-frame clones and lacks some. The data hold tens of thousands of clones, with approximately 85% observed a single time. This TCR was sampled from a man aged 50-59 years with active COVID-19. The chain carries TRBV7-3 and TRBJ1-2; D is perhaps TRBD1 (5 bases). The sample was peripheral blood. CDR3 coding DNA: TGTGCCAGCAGCCCGCAGGGCCCCCTTCCAGCTAACTATGGCTACACCTTC. This codes for CASSPQGPLPANYGYTF.